A single sample gave rise to the 11 T cell receptor beta chains below, sequenced in a study of cytomegalovirus exposure and HLA in healthy donors. Vbeta (60) and Jbeta (13) primers were used in the PCR. Some clones are missing from TCRdb's copy, which holds only in-frame ones; the method was immunoSEQ multiplex PCR. The sample includes around 190,000 clones, around 79% of them seen just once. Sequencing was performed on PBMCs. Source of these receptors: a woman aged 18-29 years in good health and CMV-seronegative.

CDR3 amino acids: CATGLRGGLNTEAFF. The CDR3 DNA reads TGTGCCACAGGCCTCCGCGGGGGGCTGAACACTGAAGCTTTCTTT. The V gene is TRBV6-1, the J gene TRBJ1-1; D is possibly TRBD1 (6 bases). This CDR3 comprises 15 residues. V lost 10 bases and J lost 0, with 18 bases in between. Germline CDR1 and CDR2: MNHNS and SASEGT.

This clone was recorded once. The chain employs TRBV30 and TRBJ1-2; no definite D call. The CDR3 sequence is 13 residues long. The germline V gene encodes CDR1 GTSNPN and CDR2 SVGIG (reference sequence). Trimming pared 1 base from V and 0 bases from J, leaving 6 bases between. The CDR3 spells CAWSDSANYGYTF. The CDR3 coding sequence is TGTGCCTGGAGTGACTCTGCTAACTATGGCTACACCTTC.

Concerning this clone itself: The junction and the germline gene differ at one end; a read error may be behind it. This chain connects TRBV9 to TRBJ2-6; maybe TRBD2 (6 bases). CDR1 SGDLS and CDR2 YYNGEE come from the germline V gene. The CDR3 runs to 15 residues. The CDR3 loop reads CASSVVGTGANILTF. CDR3 nucleotides: TGTGCCAGCAGCGTAGTAGGGACTGGGGCCAACATCCTGACTTTC.

V is TRBV10-3 and J is TRBJ1-5; no firm D call. CDR3 length equals 13 residues. Germline CDR1 ENHRY, CDR2 SYGVKD. V was cut by 2 bases and J by 7 bases, with 9 bases left in between. CDR3 sequence (DNA): TGTGCCATCAGTGAGCAAGAGCGGCAGCCCCAGCATTTT. Residues: CAISEQERQPQHF.

The chain uses TRBV28 and TRBJ2-7; a possible D gene is TRBD2 (6 bases). This CDR3 is built from 13 residues. Per the germline V gene, CDR1 is MDHEN and CDR2 is SYDVKM. Trimming pared 5 bases from V and 3 bases from J, leaving 11 bases between. The CDR3 region is CASSPLEGYEQYF. CDR3 bases: TGTGCCAGCAGTCCCCTGGAGGGCTACGAGCAGTACTTC.

The CDR3 sequence is CASSVEGDTEAFF. DNA of the CDR3: TGTGCCAGCAGCGTAGAGGGGGACACTGAAGCTTTCTTT. The chain employs TRBV9 and TRBJ1-1; possible D gene TRBD1, 6 bases. CDR3 length: 13 residues. Trimming took off 0 bases at V and 3 bases at J, with 6 bases between the two ends. Looked up from germline, CDR1 is SGDLS and CDR2 is YYNGEE.

The CDR3 nucleotides read TGTGCCAGCAGCGTAGATCAGGGTGTGCCGGATACGCAGTATTTT. Translation: CASSVDQGVPDTQYF. This rearrangement joins TRBV9 to TRBJ2-3; D is perhaps TRBD1 (5 bases). The germline V gene has CDR1 SGDLS and CDR2 YYNGEE. This CDR3 has 15 residues. Trimming removed 0 bases from V and 6 bases from J, with 14 bases in between.

V gene TRBV6-6 combines with J gene TRBJ1-6, with D hard to call. This CDR3 has 14 amino acids. CDR1 is MNHNY, CDR2 SVGAGI, per germline (reference sequence). V dropped 2 bases and J dropped 8 bases, with 10 bases sitting between them. The CDR3 DNA reads TGTGCCAGCAGTTACCCCGTGGCTGATTCACCCCTCCACTTT. It yields the protein CASSYPVADSPLHF.

This chain connects TRBV15 to TRBJ1-6; D gene uncertain. V lost 1 base to trimming and J lost 7 bases, with 14 bases between them. Looked up from germline, CDR1 is LNHNV and CDR2 is YYDKDF (reference sequence). The CDR3 has 16 residues. CDR3 region: CATSRGEGLGNSPLHF. CDR3 DNA: TGTGCCACCAGCAGAGGGGAGGGCCTGGGGAATTCACCCCTCCACTTT.

The V and J genes are TRBV4-3 and TRBJ1-6; D not resolved. The CDR3 totals 15 residues. From germline, CDR1 is LGHNA and CDR2 YSLEER. V lost 0 bases and J lost 9, with 12 bases in between. CDR3 sequence: CASSQEVQEVSPLHF. CDR3 DNA: TGCGCCAGCAGCCAAGAGGTTCAGGAGGTTTCACCCCTCCACTTT.

This clone appeared a few times. The CDR3 DNA sequence: TGTGCCAGCAGGCTAGCGGGGCAGTACGAGCAGTACTTC. It translates to CASRLAGQYEQYF. J is TRBJ2-7 and V is TRBV28; 9 bases fit TRBD2. In germline, CDR1 is MDHEN, CDR2 SYDVKM. The CDR3 sequence is 13 residues long. Trimming took 6 bases from V and 4 from J; bases not matched to a gene: 4.